This TCR beta chain was sequenced for a study of OX40 agonist ivuxolimab in advanced cancers. At the level of the study: The dose-escalation cohort had hepatocellular carcinoma, melanoma, renal cell or head and neck cancer. The study, taken as a whole, reports: Partial responders at 0.1-3.0 mg/kg had among the lowest clonal expansion.

CDR3 length: 16 residues. Germline lookup yields CDR1 MNHEY and CDR2 SVGAGI. Trimming stripped 1 base from V and 1 base from J, with 10 bases between. Clones were sequenced by immunoSEQ multiplex PCR, and TCRdb holds only the in-frame ones, with some missing. The table records roughly 30,000 clones, 92% of them present only once. Researchers took blood at baseline, on cycle 4 day 1, and on cycle 7 day 1. Note on this clone: Antigen specificity is unknown.

The sequenced sample was CD4+ or CD8+ T cells sorted from blood, obtained in a trial of the OX40 agonist ivuxolimab. This sequence joins TRBV6-5 and TRBJ2-2; no reliable D call. The sequence was collected from an adult with an advanced solid tumor such as melanoma, head and neck, liver or kidney cancer. CDR3 nucleotide sequence: TGTGCCAGCAGTTACTGGGTCAGTGAGAACACCGGGGAGCTGTTTTTT. Translation: CASSYWVSENTGELFF.